This T cell receptor (beta chain) was retrieved from a study of blood T cell repertoires in COVID-19. This clone was counted a few times. Germline CDR1 reads LNHDA; CDR2 reads SQIVND (reference sequence). This CDR3 is built from 13 residues. Trimming took 5 bases from V and 8 from J, leaving 15 bases between them. Residents of 24 US areas, aged roughly 18 to 89 years, made up the participants. Clones were sequenced by immunoSEQ multiplex PCR, and TCRdb holds only the in-frame ones, with some missing. The sample has 360,000 or so clones, 87% seen once; the top ten hold 3%. The sample consisted of PBMCs or T cells enriched from blood (not recorded which). The source is a woman aged 25-40 years who had recovered from COVID-19. This chain connects TRBV19 to TRBJ1-2; D may be TRBD1 (6 bases). This CDR3 is CASSQQGFRGYTF. As DNA, the CDR3 is TGTGCCAGTAGTCAACAGGGTTTTAGGGGCTACACCTTC.